These 10 T cell receptor beta chains share one sample of origin, sequenced in a study of T cells in Graves' hyperthyroidism and ophthalmopathy. RNA transcripts provided the source from which TCR beta CDR3 regions were amplified. HTBI primers were used for first-round RT-PCR of the TCR CDR3. TCRdb re-called the multiplex PCR reads with MiXCR, one entry per CDR3 protein. The sample has 500,000 to 600,000 distinct CDR3 sequences, 15% to 20% seen once. Sequencing was done on a sample of blood. These receptors all stem from a middle-aged man with Graves' ophthalmopathy.

This clonotype was seen at least ten times. V and J are TRBV29-1 and TRBJ2-1; 7 bases match TRBD2. Germline-derived CDR1 and CDR2 are SQVTM and ANQGSEA. The CDR3 spans 14 residues. Trimming removed 6 bases from V and 5 bases from J; junction bases left unmatched: 10. The CDR3 here is CSVNGGGSHNEQFF. The CDR3 DNA sequence: TGCAGCGTAAATGGGGGGGGGTCGCACAATGAGCAGTTCTTC.

A note on this clonotype: A much more abundant neighbour one base away suggests this may be a read error. V usage is TRBV7-9 and J usage is TRBJ2-7; 12 bases are shared with TRBD2. Germline lookup yields CDR1 SEHNR and CDR2 FQNEAQ (reference sequence). The CDR3 is made up of 18 amino acids. DNA of the CDR3: TGTGCCAGCAGCTCCCCGACTAGCGGGAGTGAGATCTCCTACGGGCAGTACTTC. Translating gives CASSSPTSGSEISYGQYF.

This clonotype was counted ten times or more. The chain combines TRBV24-1 with TRBJ2-1; 11 bases map to TRBD2. Unmatched junction bases numbered 4, after V lost 3 bases and J lost 4 bases. This CDR3 has 16 amino acids. CDR1 and CDR2 (germline): KGHDR, SFDVKD. CDR3 region: CATSDEGLAEYNEQFF. The CDR3 nucleotides read TGTGCCACCAGTGATGAGGGACTAGCGGAGTACAATGAGCAGTTCTTC.

This clonotype was detected a few times. The CDR3 loop reads CASSPQGGGEQYF. For the CDR3, the DNA is TGTGCCAGCAGCCCCCAAGGAGGGGGTGAGCAGTACTTC. The V gene is TRBV14, the J gene TRBJ2-7; D might be TRBD1 or TRBD2, each matching 6 bases. Germline CDR1 SGHDN, CDR2 FVKESK. With 4 bases removed from V and 7 bases from J, the gap between germline ends came to 14 bases. This CDR3 is 13 amino acids long.

This clonotype was counted many times. The chain has TRBV7-3 and TRBJ2-3; 12 bases line up with TRBD2. With 4 bases clipped from V and 2 bases from J, the junction kept 10 bases outside the gene matches. This CDR3 is 18 amino acids long. Germline V gene sequence: CDR1 SGHTA, CDR2 FQGTGA. CDR3 loop: CASSSTSGRLPYTDTQYF. For the CDR3, the DNA is TGTGCCAGCAGCTCAACTAGCGGGAGGTTACCCTACACAGATACGCAGTATTTT.

This clonotype was recorded a few times. This rearrangement joins TRBV11-2 to TRBJ2-7; perhaps D is TRBD1 or TRBD2 (6 bases each). CDR3 length: 19 residues. The germline V and J ends were trimmed by 2 bases and 1 base, with 24 bases remaining between them. From germline, CDR1 is SGHAT and CDR2 FQNNGV. The CDR3 bases are TGTGCCAGCAGCTTACCCGGGACACGGGGGTGGGAGCCGTCCTACGAGCAGTACTTC. It is translated as CASSLPGTRGWEPSYEQYF.

This sequence joins TRBV7-9 and TRBJ1-2; D may be TRBD1 (5 bases). The V gene's germline CDR1 is SEHNR and CDR2 FQNEAQ (reference sequence). This CDR3 has 16 amino acids. V gave up 4 bases and J gave up 8 bases, with 23 bases separating them. The CDR3 reads CASSSPPGRGDSGYTF. The CDR3 bases are TGTGCCAGCAGCTCCCCTCCGGGGAGGGGCGATTCGGGCTACACCTTC.

This clonotype was counted between two and nine times. The chain couples TRBV6-1 to TRBJ2-5, with D possibly being TRBD2 (5 bases). V gave up 2 bases and J gave up 11 bases, with 9 bases separating them. CDR1 and CDR2 (germline): MNHNS, SASEGT. CDR3 length: 11 residues. The CDR3 coding sequence is TGTGCCAGCAGTGAAAGGACTCTACAGTACTTC. It translates to CASSERTLQYF.

This clonotype was seen many times. The chain joins TRBV12-3 or TRBV12-4 to TRBJ2-5; the match to TRBD1 covers 9 bases. With V trimmed by 4 bases and J by 2 bases, 5 bases remained unmatched. The CDR3 length is 15 residues. CDR3 in amino acids: CASSSAGTGQETQYF. DNA of the CDR3: TGTGCCAGCAGTTCGGCCGGGACAGGGCAAGAGACCCAGTACTTC.

This clonotype was seen more than once but under ten times. V and J are TRBV5-5 and TRBJ1-5; D gene uncertain. V lost 1 base to trimming and J lost 5 bases, with 7 bases between them. There are 13 residues in the CDR3. CDR1 SGHKS and CDR2 YYEKEE come from the germline V gene (reference sequence). CDR3: CASSLQADQPQHF. The CDR3 coding sequence is TGTGCCAGCAGCTTGCAGGCGGATCAGCCCCAGCATTTT. Supplemented by reference TRBV5-5 and TRBJ1-5, the full variable domain reads DAGVTQSPTHLIKTRGQQVTLRCSPISGHKSVSWYQQVLGQGPQFIFQYYEKEERGRGNFPDRFSARQFPNYSSELNVNALLLGDSALYLCASSLQADQPQHFGDGTRLSIL.